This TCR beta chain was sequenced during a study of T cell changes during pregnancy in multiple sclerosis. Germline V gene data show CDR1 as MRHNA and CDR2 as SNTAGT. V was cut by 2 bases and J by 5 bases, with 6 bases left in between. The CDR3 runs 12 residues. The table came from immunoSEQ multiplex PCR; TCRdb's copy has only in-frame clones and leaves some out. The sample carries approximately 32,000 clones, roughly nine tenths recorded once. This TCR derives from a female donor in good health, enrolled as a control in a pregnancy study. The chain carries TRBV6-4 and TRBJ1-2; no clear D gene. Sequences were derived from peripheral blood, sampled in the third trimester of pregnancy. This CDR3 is CASSDRTYGYTF. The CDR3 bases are TGTGCCAGCAGTGACCGGACTTATGGCTACACCTTC.